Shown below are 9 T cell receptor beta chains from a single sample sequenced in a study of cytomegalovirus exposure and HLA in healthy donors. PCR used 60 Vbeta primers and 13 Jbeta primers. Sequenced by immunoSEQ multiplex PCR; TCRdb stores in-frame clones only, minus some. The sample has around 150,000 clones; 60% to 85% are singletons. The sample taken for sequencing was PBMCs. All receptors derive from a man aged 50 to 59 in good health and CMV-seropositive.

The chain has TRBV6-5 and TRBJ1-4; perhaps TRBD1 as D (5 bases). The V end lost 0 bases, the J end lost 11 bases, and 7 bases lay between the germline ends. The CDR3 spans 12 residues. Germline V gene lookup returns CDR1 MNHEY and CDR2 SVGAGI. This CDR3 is CASSYSKGKLFF. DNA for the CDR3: TGTGCCAGCAGTTACTCTAAGGGGAAACTGTTTTTT.

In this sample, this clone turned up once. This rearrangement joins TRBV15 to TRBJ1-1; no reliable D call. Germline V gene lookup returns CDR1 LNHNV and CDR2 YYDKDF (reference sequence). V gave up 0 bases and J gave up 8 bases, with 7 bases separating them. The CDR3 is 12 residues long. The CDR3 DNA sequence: TGTGCCACCAGCAGAGATGTCAGGGAAGCTTTCTTT. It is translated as CATSRDVREAFF.

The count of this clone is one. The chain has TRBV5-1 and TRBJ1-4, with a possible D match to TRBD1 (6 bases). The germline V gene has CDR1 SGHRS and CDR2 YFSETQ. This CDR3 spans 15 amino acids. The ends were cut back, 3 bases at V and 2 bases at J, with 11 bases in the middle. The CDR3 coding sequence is TGCGCCAGCAGCTCCACAGGGATCACTAATGAAAAACTGTTTTTT. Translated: CASSSTGITNEKLFF.

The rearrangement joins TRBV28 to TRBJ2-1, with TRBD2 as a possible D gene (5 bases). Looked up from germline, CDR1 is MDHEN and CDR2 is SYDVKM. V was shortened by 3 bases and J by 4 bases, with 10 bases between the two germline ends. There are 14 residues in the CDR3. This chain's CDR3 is CASSLEATYNEQFF. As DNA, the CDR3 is TGTGCCAGCAGTTTGGAGGCAACATACAATGAGCAGTTCTTC. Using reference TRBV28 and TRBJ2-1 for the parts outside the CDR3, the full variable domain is DVKVTQSSRYLVKRTGEKVFLECVQDMDHENMFWYRQDPGLGLRLIYFSYDVKMKEKGDIPEGYSVSREKKERFSLILESASTNQTSMYLCASSLEATYNEQFFGPGTRLTVL.

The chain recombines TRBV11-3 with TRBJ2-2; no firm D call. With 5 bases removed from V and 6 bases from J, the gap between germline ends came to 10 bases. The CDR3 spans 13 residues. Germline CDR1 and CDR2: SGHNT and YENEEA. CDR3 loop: CASSQTYSGELFF. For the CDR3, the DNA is TGTGCCAGCAGCCAGACTTACTCCGGGGAGCTGTTTTTT.

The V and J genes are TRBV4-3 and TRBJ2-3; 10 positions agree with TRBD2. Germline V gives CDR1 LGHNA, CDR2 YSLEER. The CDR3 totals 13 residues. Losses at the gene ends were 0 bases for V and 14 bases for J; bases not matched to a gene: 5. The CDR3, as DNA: TGCGCCAGCAGCCAAGATCCTAGCGGGGGCATGTATTTT. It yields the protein CASSQDPSGGMYF.

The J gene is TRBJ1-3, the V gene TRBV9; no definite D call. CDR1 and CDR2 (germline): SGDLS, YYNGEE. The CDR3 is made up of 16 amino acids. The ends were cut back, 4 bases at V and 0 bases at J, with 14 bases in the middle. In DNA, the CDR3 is TGTGCCAGCAGCCCATTCATGACTCTCTCTGGAAACACCATATATTTT. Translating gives CASSPFMTLSGNTIYF.

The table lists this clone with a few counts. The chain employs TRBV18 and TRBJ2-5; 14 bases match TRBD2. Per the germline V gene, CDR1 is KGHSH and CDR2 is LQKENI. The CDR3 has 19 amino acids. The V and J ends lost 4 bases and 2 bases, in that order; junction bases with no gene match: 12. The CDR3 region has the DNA TGTGCCAGCTCACTATCTCAACCGGGACTAGCGGGGGAACAAGAGACCCAGTACTTC. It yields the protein CASSLSQPGLAGEQETQYF.

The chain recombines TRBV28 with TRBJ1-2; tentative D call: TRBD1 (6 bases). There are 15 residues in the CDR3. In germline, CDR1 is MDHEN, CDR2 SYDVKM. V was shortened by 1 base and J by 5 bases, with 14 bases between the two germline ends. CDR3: CASSLYRAGVYGYTF. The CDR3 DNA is TGTGCCAGCAGTTTATACAGGGCGGGGGTATATGGCTACACCTTC.